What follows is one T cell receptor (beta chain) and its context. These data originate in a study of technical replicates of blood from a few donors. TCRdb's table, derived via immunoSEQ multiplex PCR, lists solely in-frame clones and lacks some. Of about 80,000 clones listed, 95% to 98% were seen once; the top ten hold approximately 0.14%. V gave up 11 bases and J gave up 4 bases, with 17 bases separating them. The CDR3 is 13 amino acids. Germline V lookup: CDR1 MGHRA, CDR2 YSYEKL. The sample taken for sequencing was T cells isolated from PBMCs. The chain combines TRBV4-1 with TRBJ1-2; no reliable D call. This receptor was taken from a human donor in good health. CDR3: CACGEIRSYGYTF. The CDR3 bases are TGCGCCTGCGGGGAAATCAGAAGCTATGGCTACACCTTC.